The 26 T cell receptor beta chains below were found in one sample sequenced in a study of metastatic and nonmetastatic thyroid tumors. MiXCR was used by TCRdb to re-call the PCR reads. The sample lists 12,000 or so clones; around 23% were seen once. All patients were untreated before thyroid surgery. Sequenced material: blood. The source of these receptors is a male donor with papillary thyroid cancer or a benign thyroid nodule (not recorded which). Some clones in this sample may be carry-over from other donors' samples.

This CDR3 is CNASTSPRGNGELFF. CDR3 bases: TGCAATGCCTCAACAAGTCCCCGAGGCAACGGGGAGCTGTTTTTT. The rearrangement links TRBV20-1 to TRBJ2-2; D gene uncertain. Germline values: CDR1 DFQATT, CDR2 SNEGSKA (reference sequence). This CDR3 is built from 15 residues.

This rearrangement joins TRBV6-1 to TRBJ1-1; weak D call: TRBD1 (6 bases). V was shortened by 0 bases and J by 0 bases, with 11 bases between the two germline ends. CDR3 length: 16 residues. Germline V gene sequence: CDR1 MNHNS, CDR2 SASEGT. DNA of the CDR3: TGTGCCAGCAGTGAAGCACGGGGGCTATTGAACACTGAAGCTTTCTTT. It specifies CASSEARGLLNTEAFF.

This chain uses TRBV27 with TRBJ2-1; D unresolved. With 3 bases removed from V and 8 bases from J, the gap between germline ends came to 5 bases. Looked up from germline, CDR1 is MNHEY and CDR2 is SMNVEV (reference sequence). The CDR3 covers 11 residues. CDR3 amino acids: CASSFRDEQFF. CDR3 coding DNA: TGTGCCAGCAGTTTTAGGGATGAGCAGTTCTTC.

This chain connects TRBV28 to TRBJ2-5; 7 bases are a match to TRBD1. J lost 5 bases, V lost 5 bases, and 11 bases had no gene match. Per germline, CDR1 MDHEN and CDR2 SYDVKM. The CDR3 is made up of 15 amino acids. In DNA, the CDR3 is TGTGCCAGCAGTCGAAACAGGGGTCGCGGGGAGACCCAGTACTTC. It is translated as CASSRNRGRGETQYF.

The chain uses TRBV5-1 and TRBJ2-7, with TRBD2 identical over 8 bases. The length of the CDR3 is 15 residues. The germline V gene has CDR1 SGHRS and CDR2 YFSETQ. Losses at the gene ends were 2 bases for V and 5 bases for J; bases not matched to a gene: 9. In nucleotides, the CDR3 is TGCGCCAGCAGCTTAAGCGGGAGTATAAGGGACGAGCAGTACTTC. Translating gives CASSLSGSIRDEQYF.

This clone occurred a few times. This chain uses TRBV6-1 with TRBJ2-3, with D perhaps TRBD1 (6 bases). The CDR3 is made up of 13 amino acids. Trimming shortened V by 6 bases and J by 4 bases, and 11 bases separated the two germline ends. CDR1 is MNHNS, CDR2 SASEGT, per germline. The CDR3 coding sequence is TGTGCCAGCAGATGGACAGCCTCAGATACGCAGTATTTT. Amino acids: CASRWTASDTQYF.

This clone was seen more than once but under ten times. The chain links TRBV6-1 to TRBJ2-3; 7 bases fit TRBD2. The germline V gene encodes CDR1 MNHNS and CDR2 SASEGT. CDR3 length equals 14 residues. With 3 bases clipped from V and 5 bases from J, the junction kept 5 bases outside the gene matches. CDR3 bases: TGTGCCAGCAGTGAGGGGGGAGGGGAAGATACGCAGTATTTT. Its translation is CASSEGGGEDTQYF.

The CDR3, as DNA: TGTGCCAGCAGTTTAGACAACTACAATGAGCAGTTCTTC. This gives the protein CASSLDNYNEQFF. V is TRBV28 and J is TRBJ2-1; no firm D call. In germline, CDR1 is MDHEN, CDR2 SYDVKM. The CDR3 runs 13 residues. Trimming left V 2 bases short and J 3 bases short, with 5 bases between.

This clone was found once. The conserved phenylalanine or tryptophan normally closing the CDR3 is absent here, so this likely arose from a read error. The chain uses TRBV11-2 and TRBJ1-6, with D unresolved. The germline gives CDR1 SGHAT, CDR2 FQNNGV. CDR3 length equals 17 residues. Trimming stripped 3 bases from V and 0 bases from J, with 12 bases between. The CDR3 nucleotides read TGTGCCAGCAGCTTCCTCGGGCAGCGCTCCTATAATTCACCCCTCCACTCT. Amino acids: CASSFLGQRSYNSPLHS.

The V and J genes are TRBV28 and TRBJ2-7; 10 positions agree with TRBD1. The CDR3 runs to 14 residues. CDR1 is MDHEN, CDR2 SYDVKM, per germline. V was clipped by 8 bases and J by 3 bases; unmatched bases: 7. The CDR3 DNA sequence: TGTGCCAGCGGGGCCGGGACAGGGGTCTACGAGCAGTACTTC. Residues: CASGAGTGVYEQYF.

This clone occurred many times. The rearrangement links TRBV2 to TRBJ2-1; TRBD2 agrees at 12 bases. Trimming cost V 7 bases and J 4 bases; bases outside gene matches: 5. Germline V CDR1 and CDR2: SNHLY, FYNNEI. The CDR3 extends over 15 amino acids. The CDR3 nucleotides are TGTGCCAGCAAGGCAGGGACTAGCGGGTACAATGAGCAGTTCTTC. Residues: CASKAGTSGYNEQFF.

This clone has more than one count but fewer than ten. The V call is TRBV19, the J call TRBJ2-7; D possibly matches TRBD1 or TRBD2 (6 bases each). Germline V CDR1 and CDR2: LNHDA, SQIVND (reference sequence). This CDR3 has 13 residues. The V gene lost 3 bases and the J gene lost 9 bases, with 15 bases spanning the gap. The CDR3 bases are TGTGCCAGTAGTATGGACCCCGGAGGGGGGCAGTACTTC. Amino acids: CASSMDPGGGQYF.

The chain combines TRBV6-2 or TRBV6-3 with TRBJ2-1; 7 bases align to TRBD2. The CDR3 sequence is 16 residues long. From germline, CDR1 is MNHEY and CDR2 SVGEGT. The V segment lost 0 bases and the J segment 7 bases; nucleotides outside the gene matches: 9. The CDR3 DNA is TGTGCCAGCAGTTACTCGGCGGGAGTGAGTGGGAATGAGCAGTTCTTC. Its translation is CASSYSAGVSGNEQFF.

This chain uses TRBV20-1 with TRBJ1-2; 7 nucleotides agree with TRBD1. The ends lost 3 bases at V and 0 bases at J; junction bases unmatched: 4. This CDR3 is built from 14 residues. In germline, CDR1 is DFQATT, CDR2 SNEGSKA (reference sequence). The CDR3 bases are TGCAGTGCTAGGCGGGACAGCACTAACTATGGCTACACCTTC. Amino acid sequence: CSARRDSTNYGYTF.

This clone appeared a few times. The CDR3: CASSLTVNQPQHF. In nucleotides, the CDR3 is TGTGCCAGCAGCCTGACCGTCAATCAGCCCCAGCATTTT. The chain recombines TRBV12-3 or TRBV12-4 with TRBJ1-5; no clear D gene. CDR3 length: 13 residues. V dropped 6 bases and J dropped 3 bases, with 9 bases sitting between them.

This clone came up a few times. The V and J genes are TRBV6-2 or TRBV6-3 and TRBJ2-7; the D is unclear. This CDR3 is built from 11 residues. The ends were cut back, 2 bases at V and 7 bases at J, with 6 bases in the middle. Germline-derived CDR1 and CDR2 are MNHEY and SVGEGT. CDR3 sequence: CASSYGVEQYF. The CDR3 DNA follows: TGTGCCAGCAGTTACGGGGTAGAGCAGTACTTC.

The chain recombines TRBV6-1 with TRBJ2-3, with D tentatively TRBD1 or TRBD2 (5 bases each). Germline V lookup: CDR1 MNHNS, CDR2 SASEGT. The CDR3 sequence is 14 residues long. Deletions cut 3 bases from V and 2 bases from J, with 9 bases between. CDR3 in amino acids: CASSDRDLTDTQYF. The CDR3 DNA follows: TGTGCCAGCAGTGACCGGGACCTCACAGATACGCAGTATTTT.

CDR3 amino acids: CASSSQGASWLNTEAFF. The CDR3 DNA follows: TGTGCCAGCAGTTCTCAGGGGGCGTCCTGGTTGAACACTGAAGCTTTCTTT. The chain links TRBV28 to TRBJ1-1, with 8 bases fitting TRBD1. Germline V gene lookup returns CDR1 MDHEN and CDR2 SYDVKM. This CDR3 contains 17 residues. Germline trimming cut 4 bases from V and 0 bases from J; bases unmatched to any gene: 10. The full variable domain, rest sourced from reference TRBV28 and TRBJ1-1, is DVKVTQSSRYLVKRTGEKVFLECVQDMDHENMFWYRQDPGLGLRLIYFSYDVKMKEKGDIPEGYSVSREKKERFSLILESASTNQTSMYLCASSSQGASWLNTEAFFGQGTRLTVV.

The J gene is TRBJ2-7, the V gene TRBV27, with 9 bases identical to TRBD2. Germline CDR1 is MNHEY and CDR2 is SMNVEV (reference sequence). V was pared by 0 bases and J by 3 bases, with 0 bases of the junction left unmatched. This CDR3 has 14 amino acids. The CDR3 here is CASSLSTSGYEQYF. In nucleotides, the CDR3 is TGTGCCAGCAGTTTATCGACTAGCGGCTACGAGCAGTACTTC.

This chain joins TRBV3-1 and TRBJ2-1; D unresolved. This CDR3 is 16 amino acids long. Per germline, CDR1 LGHDT and CDR2 YNNKEL (reference sequence). The germline V and J ends were trimmed by 0 bases and 0 bases, with 9 bases remaining between them. The CDR3 reads CASSQDGPSSYNEQFF. CDR3 in DNA: TGTGCCAGCAGCCAAGACGGCCCTAGCTCCTACAATGAGCAGTTCTTC.

V usage is TRBV24-1 and J usage is TRBJ2-2; tentative D call: TRBD2 (5 bases). The germline V and J ends were trimmed by 1 base and 1 base, with 9 bases remaining between them. CDR3 size: 16 residues. Germline V gene sequence: CDR1 KGHDR, CDR2 SFDVKD. CDR3 sequence reads: CATSDLMAGNTGELFF. The CDR3 nucleotides read TGTGCCACCAGTGATTTAATGGCGGGGAACACCGGGGAGCTGTTTTTT.

The V call is TRBV4-3, the J call TRBJ1-4, with D possibly matching TRBD1 (6 bases). The CDR3 has 17 amino acids. Trimming took off 0 bases at V and 4 bases at J, with 15 bases between the two ends. The germline V gene encodes CDR1 LGHNA and CDR2 YSLEER. This chain's CDR3 is CASSQDSGSGVNEKLFF. CDR3 coding DNA: TGCGCCAGCAGCCAAGATTCGGGTTCAGGGGTTAATGAAAAACTGTTTTTT.

This clone was observed a handful of times. The chain employs TRBV6-5 and TRBJ2-7; D remains ambiguous. Trimming removed 5 bases from V and 3 bases from J, with 8 bases in between. The CDR3 runs to 12 residues. Germline-derived CDR1 and CDR2 are MNHEY and SVGAGI. The CDR3 region is CASSIQSYEQYF. The DNA for the CDR3 is TGTGCCAGCAGTATACAGAGCTACGAGCAGTACTTC.

This clone has just a few counts. The chain couples TRBV28 to TRBJ1-6; D possibly corresponds to TRBD1 (5 bases). V lost 6 bases and J 7 bases, leaving 13 bases between the germline ends. The germline V gene has CDR1 MDHEN and CDR2 SYDVKM. The CDR3 is made up of 14 amino acids. DNA of the CDR3: TGTGCCAGCAGCGACCCGGGGCAAAATTCACCCCTCCACTTT. Residues: CASSDPGQNSPLHF.

This clone was counted at least ten times. The rearrangement links TRBV3-1 to TRBJ2-7; 10 bases match TRBD1. Trimming took 7 bases from V and 9 from J; bases not matched to a gene: 9. Germline values: CDR1 LGHDT, CDR2 YNNKEL (reference sequence). The CDR3 runs 13 residues. CDR3 sequence: CASIAGQGGRQYF. The CDR3 DNA reads TGTGCCAGCATCGCAGGACAGGGGGGGAGGCAGTACTTC.

This clone was observed a few times. The genes are TRBV19 and TRBJ1-5, with D perhaps TRBD1 (5 bases). The V and J ends lost 7 bases and 1 base respectively, with 11 bases between them. Germline CDR1 LNHDA, CDR2 SQIVND (reference sequence). The length of the CDR3 is 14 residues. CDR3 DNA sequence: TGTGCCAGTAATAGACAGAGGAGCAATCAGCCCCAGCATTTT. This sequence encodes CASNRQRSNQPQHF.